This TCR beta chain was sequenced for a study of spatial heterogeneity in lung cancer. Study-wide results and limits: As ubiquitous and regional nonsynonymous mutations varied, counts of ubiquitous and regional expanded TCRs tracked them, respectively. Counts that tracked tumor mutation counts were those of expanded intratumoral alpha and beta TCRs.

The CDR3 loop spans 15 amino acids. V lost 6 bases to trimming and J lost 2 bases; unmatched junction nucleotides: 6. Germline CDR1 reads MNHEY; CDR2 reads SVGAGI. Time point given: sample taken at primary tumor resection. Donors were approximately 70 untreated early-stage non-small cell lung cancer patients. Whole RNA, which was extracted from tumor, nontumor lung tissue or frozen PBMC, was sequenced without any cell sorting. Carried by each TCR cDNA molecule was a unique molecular identifier. TCRdb reprocessed the 5' RACE reads with MiXCR, giving one entry per CDR3 protein. The repertoire holds about 3,000 distinct CDR3 sequences, with roughly 8.3% as singletons. This clonotype was counted a few times. The antigen is not known.

The sequence derives from a male donor with early-stage non-small cell lung cancer. The source material was lung tumor tissue, sampled at surgery. The chain has TRBV6-5 and TRBJ2-3; 9 bases agree with TRBD2. The CDR3 coding sequence is TGTGCCAGCAGACCGGGACTAGCTACCACAGATACGCAGTATTTT. It translates to CASRPGLATTDTQYF.